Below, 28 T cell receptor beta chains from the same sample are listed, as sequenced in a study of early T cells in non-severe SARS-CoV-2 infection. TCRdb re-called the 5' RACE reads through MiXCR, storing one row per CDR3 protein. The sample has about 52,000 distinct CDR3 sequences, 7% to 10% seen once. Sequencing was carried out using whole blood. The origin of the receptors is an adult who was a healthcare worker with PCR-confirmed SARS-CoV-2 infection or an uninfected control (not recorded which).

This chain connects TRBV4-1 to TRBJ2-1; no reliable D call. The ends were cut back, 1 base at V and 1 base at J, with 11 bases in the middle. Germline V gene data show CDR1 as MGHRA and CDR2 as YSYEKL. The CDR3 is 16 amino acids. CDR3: CASSQVLRRSYNEQFF. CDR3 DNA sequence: TGCGCCAGCAGCCAAGTGCTGAGGCGGTCCTACAATGAGCAGTTCTTC.

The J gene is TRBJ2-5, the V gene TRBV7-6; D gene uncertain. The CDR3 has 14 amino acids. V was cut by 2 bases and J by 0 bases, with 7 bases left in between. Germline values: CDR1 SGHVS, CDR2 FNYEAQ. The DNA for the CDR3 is TGTGCCAGCAGCTTAAATCCCTACCAAGAGACCCAGTACTTC. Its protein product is CASSLNPYQETQYF.

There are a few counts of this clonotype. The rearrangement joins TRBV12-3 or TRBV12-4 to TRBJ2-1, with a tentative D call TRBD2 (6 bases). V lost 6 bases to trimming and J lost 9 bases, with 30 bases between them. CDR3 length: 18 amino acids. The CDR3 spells CASRPPGGAEGVRGEQFF. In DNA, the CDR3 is TGTGCCAGCAGACCCCCCGGGGGAGCTGAAGGGGTCCGTGGTGAGCAGTTCTTC.

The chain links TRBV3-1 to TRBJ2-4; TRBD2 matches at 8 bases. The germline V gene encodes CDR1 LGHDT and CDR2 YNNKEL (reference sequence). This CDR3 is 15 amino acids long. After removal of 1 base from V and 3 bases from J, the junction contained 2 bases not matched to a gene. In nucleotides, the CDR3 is TGTGCCAGCAGCCAAGTAAGCGGGGGCAAAAACATTCAGTACTTC. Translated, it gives CASSQVSGGKNIQYF.

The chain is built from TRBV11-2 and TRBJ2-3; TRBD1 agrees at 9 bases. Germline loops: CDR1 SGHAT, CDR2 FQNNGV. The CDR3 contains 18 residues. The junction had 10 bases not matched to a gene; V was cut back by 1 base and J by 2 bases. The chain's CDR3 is CASSLGYTGGTPTDTQYF. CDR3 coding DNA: TGTGCCAGCAGCTTAGGCTACACAGGGGGCACCCCCACAGATACGCAGTATTTT.

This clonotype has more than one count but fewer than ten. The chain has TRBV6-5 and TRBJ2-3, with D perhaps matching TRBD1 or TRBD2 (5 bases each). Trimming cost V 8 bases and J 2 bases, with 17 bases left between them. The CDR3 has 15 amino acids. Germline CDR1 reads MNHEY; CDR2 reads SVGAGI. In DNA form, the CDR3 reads TGTGCCAGCGTGACCTGGGGGACGGCCACAGATACGCAGTATTTT. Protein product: CASVTWGTATDTQYF.

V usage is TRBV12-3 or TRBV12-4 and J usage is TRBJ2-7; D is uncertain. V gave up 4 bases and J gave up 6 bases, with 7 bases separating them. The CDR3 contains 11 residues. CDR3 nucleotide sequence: TGTGCCAGCAGTTCCATTGGCGAGCAGTACTTC. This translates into CASSSIGEQYF.

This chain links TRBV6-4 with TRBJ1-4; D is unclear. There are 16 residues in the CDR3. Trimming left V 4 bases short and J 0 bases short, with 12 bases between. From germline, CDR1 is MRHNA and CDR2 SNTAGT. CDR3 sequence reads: CASSVKPSATNEKLFF. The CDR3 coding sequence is TGTGCCAGCAGTGTAAAGCCGTCGGCAACTAATGAAAAACTGTTTTTT.

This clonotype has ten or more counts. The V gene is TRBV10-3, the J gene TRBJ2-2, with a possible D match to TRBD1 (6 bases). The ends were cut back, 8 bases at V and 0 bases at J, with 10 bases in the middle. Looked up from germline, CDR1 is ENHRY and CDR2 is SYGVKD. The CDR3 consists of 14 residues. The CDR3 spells CAIERTANTGELFF. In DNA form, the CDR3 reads TGTGCCATCGAGAGGACAGCGAACACCGGGGAGCTGTTTTTT.

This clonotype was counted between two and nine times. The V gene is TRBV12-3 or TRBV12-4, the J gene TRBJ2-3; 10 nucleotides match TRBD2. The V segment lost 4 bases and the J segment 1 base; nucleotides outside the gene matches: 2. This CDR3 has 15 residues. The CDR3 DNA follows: TGTGCCAGCAGTTGGGGGACTAGCGGCACAGATACGCAGTATTTT. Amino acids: CASSWGTSGTDTQYF.

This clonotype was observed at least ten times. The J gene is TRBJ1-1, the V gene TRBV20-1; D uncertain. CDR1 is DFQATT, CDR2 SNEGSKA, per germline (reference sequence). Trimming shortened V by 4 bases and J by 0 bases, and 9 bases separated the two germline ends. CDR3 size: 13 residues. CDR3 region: CSATTALNTEAFF. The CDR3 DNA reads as TGCAGTGCTACTACCGCGCTGAACACTGAAGCTTTCTTT.

The CDR3 DNA reads TGTGCCAGCACCCCCCCAGGGGCTAGGGCAGGACAGCCCCAGCATTTT. This codes for CASTPPGARAGQPQHF. The chain links TRBV6-5 to TRBJ1-5; weak D call: TRBD1 (6 bases). V was pared by 7 bases and J by 7 bases, with 23 bases between. The CDR3 is 16 amino acids. CDR1 and CDR2 (germline): MNHEY, SVGAGI.

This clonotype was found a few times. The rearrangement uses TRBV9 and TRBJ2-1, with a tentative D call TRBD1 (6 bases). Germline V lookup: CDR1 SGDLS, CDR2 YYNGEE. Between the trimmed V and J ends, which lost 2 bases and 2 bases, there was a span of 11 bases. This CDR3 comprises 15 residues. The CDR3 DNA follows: TGTGCCAGCAGCGTGGGGGCTAGCACCTACAATGAGCAGTTCTTC. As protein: CASSVGASTYNEQFF.

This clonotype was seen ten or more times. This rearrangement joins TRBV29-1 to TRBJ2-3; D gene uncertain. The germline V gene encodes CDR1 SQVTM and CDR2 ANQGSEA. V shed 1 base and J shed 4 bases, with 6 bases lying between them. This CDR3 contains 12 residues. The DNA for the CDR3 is TGCAGCGTTGAAGTAGGCCCAGATACGCAGTATTTT. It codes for CSVEVGPDTQYF.

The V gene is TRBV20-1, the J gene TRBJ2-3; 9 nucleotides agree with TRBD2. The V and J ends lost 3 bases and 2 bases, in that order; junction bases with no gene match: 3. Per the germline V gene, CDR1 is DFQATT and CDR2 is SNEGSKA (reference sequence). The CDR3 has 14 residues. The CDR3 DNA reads TGCAGTGCTAGTAGCGGGAGCATCACAGATACGCAGTATTTT. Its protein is CSASSGSITDTQYF.

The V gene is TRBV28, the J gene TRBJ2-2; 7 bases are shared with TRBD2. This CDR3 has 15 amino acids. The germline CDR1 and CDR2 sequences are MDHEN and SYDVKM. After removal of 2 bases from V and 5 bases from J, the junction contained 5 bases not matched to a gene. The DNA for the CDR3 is TGTGCCAGCAGTTTAGCGGGAGAAGTTACCGGGGAGCTGTTTTTT. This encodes CASSLAGEVTGELFF.

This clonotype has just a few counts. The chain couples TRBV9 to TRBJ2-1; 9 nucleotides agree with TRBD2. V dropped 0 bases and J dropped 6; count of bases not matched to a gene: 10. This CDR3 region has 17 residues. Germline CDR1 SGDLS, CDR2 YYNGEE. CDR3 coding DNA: TGTGCCAGCAGCGTAGCCGGTAGCGGGGGACTGCCCAATGAGCAGTTCTTC. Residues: CASSVAGSGGLPNEQFF. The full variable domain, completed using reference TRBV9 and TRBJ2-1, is DSGVTQTPKHLITATGQRVTLRCSPRSGDLSVYWYQQSLDQGLQFLIQYYNGEERAKGNILERFSAQQFPDLHSELNLSSLELGDSALYFCASSVAGSGGLPNEQFFGPGTRLTVL.

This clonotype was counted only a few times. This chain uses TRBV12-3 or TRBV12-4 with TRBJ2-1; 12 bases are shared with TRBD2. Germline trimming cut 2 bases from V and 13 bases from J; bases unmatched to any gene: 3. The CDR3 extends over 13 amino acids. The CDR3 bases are TGTGCCAGCAGTTTACTAGCGGGAGGGCAACAGTTCTTC. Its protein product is CASSLLAGGQQFF.

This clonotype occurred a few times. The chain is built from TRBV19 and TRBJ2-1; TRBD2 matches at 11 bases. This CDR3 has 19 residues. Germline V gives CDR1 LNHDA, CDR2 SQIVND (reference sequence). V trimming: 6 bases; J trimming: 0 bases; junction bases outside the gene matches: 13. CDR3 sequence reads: CASRVRLAGTFSSYNEQFF. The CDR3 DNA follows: TGTGCCAGTAGAGTCAGACTAGCGGGGACCTTCAGCTCCTACAATGAGCAGTTCTTC.

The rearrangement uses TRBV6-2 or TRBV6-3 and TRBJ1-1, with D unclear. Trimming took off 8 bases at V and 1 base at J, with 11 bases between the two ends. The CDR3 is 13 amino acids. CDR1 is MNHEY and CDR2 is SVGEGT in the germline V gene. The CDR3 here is CASLKSGNTEAFF. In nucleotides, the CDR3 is TGTGCCAGCCTCAAGTCAGGGAACACTGAAGCTTTCTTT.

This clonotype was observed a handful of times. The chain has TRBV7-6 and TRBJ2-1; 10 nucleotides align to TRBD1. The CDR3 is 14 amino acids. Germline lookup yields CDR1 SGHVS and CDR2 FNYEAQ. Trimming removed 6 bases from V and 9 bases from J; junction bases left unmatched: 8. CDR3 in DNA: TGTGCCAGCAGACCGGACAGGGGGAATGGTGAGCAGTTCTTC. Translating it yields CASRPDRGNGEQFF.

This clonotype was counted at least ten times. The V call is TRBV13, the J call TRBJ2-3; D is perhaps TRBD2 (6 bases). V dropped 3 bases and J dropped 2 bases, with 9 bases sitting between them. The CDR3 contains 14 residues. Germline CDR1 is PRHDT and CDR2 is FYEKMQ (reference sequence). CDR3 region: CASSFIAATDTQYF. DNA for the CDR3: TGTGCCAGCAGCTTTATAGCGGCCACAGATACGCAGTATTTT.

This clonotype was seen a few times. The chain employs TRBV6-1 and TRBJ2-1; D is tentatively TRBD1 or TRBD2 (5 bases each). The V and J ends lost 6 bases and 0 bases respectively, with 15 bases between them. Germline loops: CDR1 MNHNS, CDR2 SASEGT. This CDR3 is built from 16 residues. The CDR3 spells CASRGPGPSSYNEQFF. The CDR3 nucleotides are TGTGCCAGCAGGGGTCCGGGACCGAGCTCCTACAATGAGCAGTTCTTC.

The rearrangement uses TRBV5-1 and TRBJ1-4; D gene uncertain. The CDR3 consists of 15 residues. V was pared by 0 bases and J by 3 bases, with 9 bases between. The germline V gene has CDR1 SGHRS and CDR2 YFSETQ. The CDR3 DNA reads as TGCGCCAGCAGCTTGGGGACTTCCTCTAATGAAAAACTGTTTTTT. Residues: CASSLGTSSNEKLFF.

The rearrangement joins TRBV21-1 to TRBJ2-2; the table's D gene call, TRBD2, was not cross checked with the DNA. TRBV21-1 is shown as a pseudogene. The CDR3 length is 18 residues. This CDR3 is CASSKGWKAEKDTGELVF. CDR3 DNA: TGTGCCAGCAGCAAAGGATGGAAAGCGGAGAAGGACACCGGGGAGCTGGTTTTT.

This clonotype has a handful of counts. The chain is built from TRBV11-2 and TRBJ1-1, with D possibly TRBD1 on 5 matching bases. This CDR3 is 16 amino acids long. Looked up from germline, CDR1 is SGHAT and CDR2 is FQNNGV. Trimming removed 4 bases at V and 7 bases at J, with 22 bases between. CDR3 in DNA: TGTGCCAGCAGCTCGTTCTCCATTACAGGTTTACTTGAAGCTTTCTTT. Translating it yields CASSSFSITGLLEAFF.

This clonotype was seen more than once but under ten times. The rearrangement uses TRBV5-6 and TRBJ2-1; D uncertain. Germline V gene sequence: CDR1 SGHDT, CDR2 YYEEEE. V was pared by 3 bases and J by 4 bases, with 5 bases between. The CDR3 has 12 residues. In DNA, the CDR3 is TGTGCCAGCAGCTCCCGGTACAATGAGCAGTTCTTC. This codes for CASSSRYNEQFF. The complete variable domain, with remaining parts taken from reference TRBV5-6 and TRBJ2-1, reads DAGVTQSPTHLIKTRGQQVTLRCSPKSGHDTVSWYQQALGQGPQFIFQYYEEEERQRGNFPDRFSGHQFPNYSSELNVNALLLGDSALYLCASSSRYNEQFFGPGTRLTVL.

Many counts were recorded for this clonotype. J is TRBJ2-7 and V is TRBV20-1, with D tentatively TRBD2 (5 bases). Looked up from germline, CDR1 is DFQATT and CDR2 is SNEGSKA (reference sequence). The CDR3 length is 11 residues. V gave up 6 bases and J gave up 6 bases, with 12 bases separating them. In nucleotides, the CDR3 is TGCAGTGCAACGCTCCGGGGCGAGCAGTACTTC. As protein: CSATLRGEQYF.